This T cell receptor (beta chain) was identified in a study of human T cells and chemical hapten exposure listed by TCRdb under 2021. Describing the broader study: For sensitization, 2% DPC in acetone was applied to an approximately 2 cm by approximately 2 cm area of upper inner arm skin. Libraries were pooled for sequencing, and variation in per-sample TCR yields was attributed mainly to small differences in library volumes within the pool. Patch tests used Finn chambers with 0.01% DPC on the upper back, scored after 6 days by International Contact Dermatitis Research Group standards. Throughout the roughly 25-week study period, patients were also given weekly therapeutic DPC doses on the scalp. Blood samples were taken from patients before sensitization (week 0) and at 2, 6 and about 24 weeks after DPC sensitization. The study tracked peripheral blood TCR repertoire changes in vivo during primary and secondary sensitization to the hapten diphenylcyclopropenone (DPC) in alopecia patients. Alopecia areata with under or over 50% scalp involvement, alopecia totalis and alopecia universalis were represented in the patient cohort, which was mostly female. About 27 alopecia patients gave blood for TCR sequencing at one to four time points (pre-sensitization, 2, 6 and 24 weeks). The paper as a whole reports these results and caveats: Significantly more large CDR3 similarity clusters were formed by expanded TCRs than by pre-sensitization or healthy control sets, consistent with antigen-driven responses. Because every patient had alopecia, a presumed autoimmune disease, the patients' immune response might differ from that of healthy individuals. DPC sensitization did not change how many TCRs were above 1 in 1000 frequency, and no evidence was found of alterations in global repertoire structure. A positive correlation was found between the number of PT1 expanded TCRs and patch test score, with significance reached at thresholds 8, 16 and 32 but not 4. Repeated subsampling changed both the strength of the expansion versus patch-test correlation and the threshold at which that correlation became significant.

Library preparation was by RACE. Sequencing was performed on a NextSeq 500. During library preparation, unique molecular identifiers were attached to individual cDNA molecules so that TCRs could be counted quantitatively and reproducibly. From each blood RNA sample, both TCR alpha and TCR beta chains were sequenced. On the study's bioinformatics: Samples had a median of about 90,000 TCRs, with a range from about 20,000 to 690,600. V, J and CDR3 annotation of the TCR reads was performed with the Decombinator software suite. Every sample was subsampled to the same number of TCRs (28,000) for the PS versus PT1 abundance plots. Expanded TCRs were defined as absent before sensitization and observed at least eight times at the 2-week time point. TCRdb applied fastp at Q25 and MiXCR to the public reads, then kept only in-frame beta chains. CDR3 protein sequences are deduplicated, and each keeps its most common genes and DNA. TCRdb, not the original authors, processed these V and J calls. Within this sample are 350,000 to 450,000 distinct CDR3 sequences, with 4% to 6% of them counted one time only. In total, the top ten clones hold about 2.5% of the sample.

Sequences SGHVS (CDR1) and FQNEAQ (CDR2) are obtained from the germline V gene. Here V drops 5 bases and J drops 4 bases, and the junction holds 6 bases not matched to any gene. Its CDR3 holds 15 amino acids, cysteine through phenylalanine. Solely the CDR3 DNA is kept, with 45 bases framed from the first base. Of note for this clonotype: Its specific antigen is unknown. Base qualities were left out, and no much larger clone turns up one base away.

The time point label on this specimen signifies: pre-sensitization, week 0. The treatment or condition label here, explained by the study, means: therapeutic diphenylcyclopropenone sensitization with weekly scalp DPC. Blood at each patch-test visit was drawn before the patch test was applied. To be eligible, patients had to be aged 18 to 70, diagnosed with alopecia and judged suitable for DPC therapy, while pregnant patients were excluded. Unfractionated whole blood was collected in Tempus Blood RNA tubes, and total RNA was extracted from that blood. The chain uses TRBV7-8 and TRBJ1-5, and TRBD1 matches 9 of the central bases. Specimen: whole blood, collected in connection with sensitization to the hapten diphenylcyclopropenone (DPC). This receptor was obtained from a woman aged 50 to 60 with alopecia areata. Some clones in this sample may be carry-over from other donors' samples. The CDR3 here reads CASSPGQGKNQPQHF. The DNA sequence is as follows: TGTGCCAGCAGCCCCGGACAGGGGAAGAATCAGCCCCAGCATTTT.